The 2 T cell receptor beta chains listed next were all sequenced from one sample in a study of molecular identifiers for immune sequencing clone quantification. In TCRdb, the PCR reads were re-called with MiXCR into one record per CDR3 protein. The table lists about half a million distinct CDR3 sequences, about 26% of them singletons. The sample was naive CD8+ T cells from blood, with Jurkat cell RNA spiked in. Regarding subset: FACS-sorted CD8+CD4-CCR7+CD45RA+ naive T cells. The receptor set was obtained from a human donor in good health. Some libraries in this study had Jurkat cell RNA spiked in.

CDR3 region: CASRDGTDENYTF. The CDR3 DNA follows: TGTGCCAGCAGGGACGGGACAGACGAAAACTACACCTTC. This chain links TRBV7-9 with TRBJ1-2, with 7 bases identical to TRBD1. Trimming at V came to 6 bases and at J to 10 bases, leaving 11 bases not matched to a gene. Germline V gene sequence: CDR1 SEHNR, CDR2 FQNEAQ (reference sequence). The CDR3 is made up of 13 amino acids.

In its sample, this clonotype was seen many times. Written as DNA, the CDR3 is TGCAGTGCACCGCTTTTACAAAACTCGGTAGCGGGAGAACCCAGAGAGCAGTACTTC. Translation: CSAPLLQNSVAGEPREQYF. This rearrangement joins TRBV20-1 to TRBJ2-7; 9 bases map to TRBD2. With V trimmed by 6 bases and J by 7 bases, 28 bases remained unmatched. CDR1 and CDR2 from the germline V gene are DFQATT and SNEGSKA (reference sequence). The CDR3 runs 19 residues.